The 29 T cell receptor beta chains reported below all come from one sample, sequenced in a study of shared clonotypes between healthy human individuals. TCRdb's copy holds only in-frame clones and misses some; the assay was immunoSEQ multiplex PCR. The table shows around 690,000 clones, with 90% occurring only once. The sequenced material came from memory CD8+ T cells from PBMCs. Indicated subset: CD45RO+ cells pooled with CCR7-negative TemRA cells. The receptors shown here come from a man between 18 and 35 years old in good health. Some clones in this sample may be carry-over from other donors' samples.

This chain joins TRBV9 and TRBJ1-1; D remains unclear. V shed 2 bases and J shed 4 bases, with 21 bases lying between them. Germline values: CDR1 SGDLS, CDR2 YYNGEE. There are 17 residues in the CDR3. In DNA, the CDR3 is TGTGCCAGCAGCGTTGAATACGGGCCCCAACACCTCACTGAAGCTTTCTTT. This codes for CASSVEYGPQHLTEAFF.

V is TRBV6-5 and J is TRBJ1-4; 7 bases map to TRBD1. With V trimmed by 6 bases and J by 5 bases, 9 bases remained unmatched. CDR1 is MNHEY and CDR2 is SVGAGI in the germline V gene. This CDR3 comprises 15 residues. This CDR3 reads CASRLGGQTNEKLFF. In nucleotides, the CDR3 is TGTGCCAGCAGGTTAGGGGGCCAGACGAATGAAAAACTGTTTTTT.

The chain's CDR3 is CASSLPGELAYEQYF. CDR3 DNA sequence: TGTGCCAGCAGCCTCCCGGGGGAGTTAGCCTACGAGCAGTACTTC. The V and J genes are TRBV4-2 and TRBJ2-7; tentatively, D is TRBD2 (6 bases). This CDR3 contains 15 residues. Per germline, CDR1 LGHNA and CDR2 YNFKEQ. V was shortened by 4 bases and J by 2 bases, with 15 bases between the two germline ends.

The chain carries TRBV27 and TRBJ2-7; 7 nucleotides agree with TRBD2. This CDR3 comprises 16 residues. With 2 bases clipped from V and 3 bases from J, the junction kept 10 bases outside the gene matches. Germline CDR1 and CDR2: MNHEY and SMNVEV (reference sequence). For the CDR3, the DNA is TGTGCCAGCAGTTTAATGAGCGCGGGAGTGAGCTACGAGCAGTACTTC. Protein product: CASSLMSAGVSYEQYF.

This clone was recorded only once. The chain uses TRBV6-5 and TRBJ2-7; a possible D gene is TRBD2 (7 bases). Germline assignment: CDR1 MNHEY and CDR2 SVGAGI. Trimming removed 0 bases at V and 5 bases at J, with 11 bases between. There are 14 residues in the CDR3. The CDR3 DNA reads TGTGCCAGCAGTTACTCGCTGGGGGGGCACGAGCAGTACTTC. This sequence encodes CASSYSLGGHEQYF.

J is TRBJ2-5 and V is TRBV2; D tentatively reads TRBD1 or TRBD2 (6 bases each). CDR3 size: 17 residues. V lost 3 bases, J lost 5 bases, and 22 bases lay in between. The germline V gene encodes CDR1 SNHLY and CDR2 FYNNEI. CDR3 bases: TGTGCCAGCAGTGATAGGCGAGGGGTCGGGGGCGGCGAGACCCAGTACTTC. It translates to CASSDRRGVGGGETQYF.

V gene TRBV4-1 combines with J gene TRBJ2-1; 9 bases line up with TRBD2. CDR1 MGHRA and CDR2 YSYEKL come from the germline V gene. The V segment lost 1 base and the J segment 5 bases; nucleotides outside the gene matches: 12. The CDR3 is 18 amino acids. CDR3: CASSQVVVAGEGDNEQFF. CDR3 bases: TGCGCCAGCAGCCAAGTTGTGGTAGCGGGAGAGGGGGACAATGAGCAGTTCTTC.

The genes are TRBV28 and TRBJ1-5; the D gene is possibly TRBD1 (6 bases). The CDR3 sequence is 17 residues long. V was cut by 6 bases and J by 0 bases, with 18 bases left in between. Per germline, CDR1 MDHEN and CDR2 SYDVKM. The CDR3 region has the DNA TGTGCCAGCAGCCTAGGGGGTAGGATTTATAGCAATCAGCCCCAGCATTTT. Its protein is CASSLGGRIYSNQPQHF.

Points on this clone: The sample contains more than one DNA sequence encoding this CDR3. The chain carries TRBV30 and TRBJ2-7; 10 bases align to TRBD1. Losses at the gene ends were 1 base for V and 5 bases for J; bases not matched to a gene: 5. This CDR3 comprises 14 residues. Germline CDR1 reads GTSNPN; CDR2 reads SVGIG (reference sequence). CDR3 sequence: CAWSGGQGTNEQYF. The CDR3 bases are TGTGCCTGGAGTGGGGGACAGGGGACCAACGAGCAGTACTTC.

The rearrangement joins TRBV7-9 to TRBJ2-1, with 9 positions matching TRBD2. V was clipped by 2 bases and J by 4 bases; unmatched bases: 3. The CDR3 consists of 15 residues. Per germline, CDR1 SEHNR and CDR2 FQNEAQ (reference sequence). In DNA, the CDR3 is TGTGCCAGCAGCTTATTGCTAGCGGGATACAATGAGCAGTTCTTC. This gives the protein CASSLLLAGYNEQFF.

The chain couples TRBV10-3 to TRBJ1-2; D is uncertain. Germline V gene lookup returns CDR1 ENHRY and CDR2 SYGVKD. The CDR3 sequence is 13 residues long. V was clipped by 9 bases and J by 2 bases, with 13 bases between them. The CDR3 DNA reads as TGTGCCATTCAGACCCAGGTCAACTATGGCTACACCTTC. Translation: CAIQTQVNYGYTF.

The chain has TRBV5-4 and TRBJ2-7; D is unresolved. Germline CDR1 reads SGHNT; CDR2 reads YYREEE (reference sequence). V lost 4 bases, J lost 2 bases, and 10 bases lay in between. The CDR3 runs 13 residues. CDR3 DNA sequence: TGTGCCAGCAGCCCGACGCACGCCTACGAGCAGTACTTC. This encodes CASSPTHAYEQYF.

This sequence joins TRBV30 and TRBJ2-1, with 11 bases that match TRBD2. The CDR3 sequence is 13 residues long. V was pared by 8 bases and J by 12 bases, with 12 bases of the junction left unmatched. Per the germline V gene, CDR1 is GTSNPN and CDR2 is SVGIG (reference sequence). This CDR3 reads CALLAGAEGVQFF. The CDR3, as DNA: TGTGCCCTACTAGCGGGAGCCGAGGGGGTGCAGTTCTTC.

About this clone: The identical CDR3 is also encoded by other nucleotide sequences in the sample. V and J are TRBV5-6 and TRBJ1-5; D unclear. V dropped 0 bases and J dropped 7 bases, with 5 bases sitting between them. The CDR3 consists of 12 residues. From germline, CDR1 is SGHDT and CDR2 YYEEEE. The CDR3 DNA reads as TGTGCCAGCAGCTTGGGAGACCAGCCCCAGCATTTT. It translates to CASSLGDQPQHF. The full variable domain, with the rest looked up from reference TRBV5-6 and TRBJ1-5, is DAGVTQSPTHLIKTRGQQVTLRCSPKSGHDTVSWYQQALGQGPQFIFQYYEEEERQRGNFPDRFSGHQFPNYSSELNVNALLLGDSALYLCASSLGDQPQHFGDGTRLSIL.

The chain links TRBV28 to TRBJ2-1; D is ambiguous. V gave up 9 bases and J gave up 13 bases, with 10 bases separating them. In germline, CDR1 is MDHEN, CDR2 SYDVKM. This CDR3 is 9 amino acids long. CDR3 sequence reads: CASGVNQFF. CDR3 sequence (DNA): TGTGCCAGTGGAGTGAACCAGTTCTTC.

A note on this clone: This specimen includes other DNA sequences encoding the same CDR3. The chain couples TRBV30 to TRBJ2-7; 11 positions agree with TRBD2. The germline gives CDR1 GTSNPN, CDR2 SVGIG (reference sequence). The CDR3 is made up of 14 amino acids. Trimming removed 0 bases from V and 3 bases from J; junction bases left unmatched: 1. Here the CDR3 reads CAWSVLAGDYEQYF. CDR3 DNA: TGTGCCTGGAGTGTACTAGCGGGGGACTACGAGCAGTACTTC.

The V call is TRBV29-1, the J call TRBJ1-1; no definite D call. Between the trimmed V and J ends, which lost 4 bases and 6 bases, there was a span of 12 bases. Germline values: CDR1 SQVTM, CDR2 ANQGSEA. The CDR3 spans 12 residues. The CDR3 spells CSVAGSGAEAFF. CDR3 sequence (DNA): TGCAGCGTTGCAGGTTCTGGGGCTGAAGCTTTCTTT.

The V and J genes are TRBV28 and TRBJ1-1; D is undetermined. With 6 bases removed from V and 0 bases from J, the gap between germline ends came to 14 bases. The CDR3 runs 15 residues. Germline V gene lookup returns CDR1 MDHEN and CDR2 SYDVKM. CDR3 sequence reads: CASSTRRTVNTEAFF. CDR3 sequence (DNA): TGTGCCAGCAGCACGAGACGGACGGTGAACACTGAAGCTTTCTTT.

The rearrangement links TRBV27 to TRBJ2-7; tentatively, D is TRBD1 (6 bases). Germline V CDR1 and CDR2: MNHEY, SMNVEV (reference sequence). V dropped 5 bases and J dropped 3 bases, with 20 bases sitting between them. CDR3 length: 16 amino acids. The CDR3 here is CASSASTGPRVYEQYF. The DNA for the CDR3 is TGTGCCAGCAGTGCGTCGACAGGTCCGAGGGTCTACGAGCAGTACTTC.

The chain is built from TRBV15 and TRBJ2-7; TRBD1 matches at 10 bases. The CDR3 covers 14 residues. Germline V gene sequence: CDR1 LNHNV, CDR2 YYDKDF (reference sequence). V gave up 5 bases and J gave up 9 bases; unmatched junction bases: 10. The CDR3 bases are TGTGCCACCAGCGCAGGACAGGGGGGGTTTGGGCAGTACTTC. As protein: CATSAGQGGFGQYF.

This chain joins TRBV27 and TRBJ2-1; 12 positions match TRBD2. Germline trimming cut 2 bases from V and 2 bases from J; bases unmatched to any gene: 13. Germline assignment: CDR1 MNHEY and CDR2 SMNVEV (reference sequence). The CDR3 sequence is 20 residues long. In DNA form, the CDR3 reads TGTGCCAGCAGTTTAAATTCACGACTAGCGGGAGTTTGGGCCTACAATGAGCAGTTCTTC. It encodes CASSLNSRLAGVWAYNEQFF.

The chain has TRBV25-1 and TRBJ2-2; D remains ambiguous. The CDR3 sequence is 12 residues long. Germline loops: CDR1 MGHDK, CDR2 SYGVNS. V shed 6 bases and J shed 8 bases, with 10 bases lying between them. As DNA, the CDR3 is TGTGCCAGCAGGACCCCCGAAGGGGAGCTGTTTTTT. Its translation: CASRTPEGELFF.

The sample holds one count of this clone. A far bigger clonotype differs at one base, so this is likely a read error. This sequence joins TRBV11-2 and TRBJ1-1; D may be TRBD1 (6 bases). CDR1 is SGHAT and CDR2 is FQNNGV in the germline V gene. Deletions cut 2 bases from V and 1 base from J, with 17 bases between. The CDR3 is 17 amino acids. The CDR3: CASSLNPNGGRNTEAFF. In DNA, the CDR3 is TGTGCCAGCAGCTTAAACCCCAATGGGGGCAGGAACACTGAAGCTTTCTTT.

This clone was counted a single time. This chain joins TRBV25-1 and TRBJ2-7; no clear D. From germline, CDR1 is MGHDK and CDR2 SYGVNS. V shed 5 bases and J shed 1 base, with 12 bases lying between them. This CDR3 is built from 14 residues. For the CDR3, the DNA is TGTGCCAGCAGTATGACTGCAGAATCCTACGAGCAGTACTTC. It codes for CASSMTAESYEQYF.

This chain links TRBV7-9 with TRBJ2-1; no definite D call. In germline, CDR1 is SEHNR, CDR2 FQNEAQ (reference sequence). The CDR3 runs 15 residues. Trimming cost V 1 base and J 1 base, with 8 bases left between them. The CDR3 bases are TGTGCCAGCAGCTTAGAGACCGGGTCCTACAATGAGCAGTTCTTC. Translated: CASSLETGSYNEQFF.

The chain couples TRBV27 to TRBJ2-2; no definite D call. Trimming stripped 8 bases from V and 5 bases from J, with 9 bases between. CDR3 length: 12 residues. In germline, CDR1 is MNHEY, CDR2 SMNVEV (reference sequence). In nucleotides, the CDR3 is TGTGCCAGCCGGGTTCTAACCGGGGAGCTGTTTTTT. This encodes CASRVLTGELFF.

The chain has TRBV7-2 and TRBJ2-5; 11 bases match TRBD2. With V trimmed by 5 bases and J by 0 bases, 11 bases remained unmatched. CDR1 and CDR2 (germline): SGHTA, FQGNSA. The CDR3 spans 18 residues. This CDR3 reads CASSQETSGVLYQETQYF. In DNA, the CDR3 is TGTGCCAGCAGCCAGGAGACTAGCGGGGTACTGTACCAAGAGACCCAGTACTTC.

In this sample, this clone turned up once. The rearrangement uses TRBV28 and TRBJ2-7; D unclear. V was clipped by 2 bases and J by 5 bases, with 7 bases between them. There are 12 residues in the CDR3. Germline V gene lookup returns CDR1 MDHEN and CDR2 SYDVKM. The CDR3 loop is CASSLRRDEQYF. CDR3 DNA: TGTGCCAGCAGTTTACGTAGGGACGAGCAGTACTTC.

The gene calls are TRBV7-9 and TRBJ2-1, with a possible D match to TRBD2 (5 bases). There are 13 residues in the CDR3. Trimming took off 4 bases at V and 5 bases at J, with 9 bases between the two ends. Germline assignment: CDR1 SEHNR and CDR2 FQNEAQ (reference sequence). The CDR3 nucleotides read TGTGCCAGCAGCTCGGACTGGAACAATGAGCAGTTCTTC. Its translation: CASSSDWNNEQFF.